This TCR beta chain was sequenced in a study of beta chain features in type 1 diabetes (dated by TCRdb to 2016 to 2019). In terms of the full investigation: Mean age, gender distribution, total cell number and subset yield were not different between patients and healthy donors. Regulatory and stem cell-like memory subsets were obtained from only 8 patients and roughly 8 healthy donors, while naive and central memory subsets were obtained from all 30 or so donors. A total of 107,917,701 sorted cells were examined across all samples, and RNA yield correlated strongly with the number of cells per subset. The study compared the TCRB repertoires of sorted circulating CD4+ T cell subsets in recently diagnosed type 1 diabetes patients with those in matched healthy donors.

The entire amount of isolated RNA was reverse transcribed using the High Capacity cDNA Reverse Transcription Kit, so the sequenced TCRB transcripts were expressed ones. Naive, central memory and regulatory T cell samples underwent deep immunoSEQ sequencing, averaging around 4 million total reads per sample. After sorted cells were lysed in RLT buffer, RNA was extracted with DNase-treated RNeasy Micro or Mini kits, with the choice depending on cell number. To prevent cross-contamination, each cell subset was processed individually, whereas patient and healthy donor samples were processed jointly. The immunoSEQ multiplex PCR was used to amplify TCRB sequences from cDNA, generating 87-bp fragments that spanned the CDR3 region. The amplicons were sequenced using the Illumina HiSeq platform. Turning to the authors' computational methods: Synthetic template baselines were used to correct PCR bias computationally, reads within Hamming distance 2 were collapsed, and singletons that could not be merged were discarded. By aligning reads against IMGT, V, D and J genes, CDR3 length, and insertions or deletions at six rearrangement sites were assigned. Clonotype counts were normalized to sorted cell number within each subset before computing true diversity and Gini coefficients with the tcR R package. The overlap coefficient, calculated on TCRB nucleotide sequences, was used to quantify repertoire sharing. Out-of-frame TCRB sequences from naive cells were analyzed as a proxy for the pre-selection repertoire. As stored in TCRdb, this immuneACCESS dataset retains in-frame rearrangements with V and J assigned. A fraction of the clones does not appear; measured against another copy, unresolved V genes explain less than half of the discrepancy, and the remainder lacks a known reason. D and trimming come from the DNA, and the V and J calls and clone size come from that table. For this sample the table gives about 370,000 clones, of which roughly 16% were detected only once. The ten largest make up 0.019% of the sample.

Overall results and qualifications from the work: Fewer insertions and more nucleotide deletions at VDJ recombination sites were observed in patients with type 1 diabetes, implying thymic rearrangement abnormalities. Shorter templates might be favored by PCR, yet because patient and control samples were amplified and corrected together, any such skew would affect both groups equally. In all four CD4+ subsets, TCRB CDR3 length was moderately but significantly shorter in type 1 diabetes patients. Naive, central memory and regulatory TCRB repertoires appeared to be more alike among patients than among healthy donors. Because cDNA was sequenced instead of genomic DNA, activated cells with high expression could be over-represented, although the groups did not differ in activation or CD3 levels. Only small numbers of individuals were included in the HLA sub-analyses, which left unresolved whether HLA type had any influence on TCRB rearrangement.

The CDR3 starts with the cysteine, ends with the phenylalanine, and has 16 residues. Only CDR3 DNA remains: 48 bases, in frame from the first base. Via the germline V gene, CDR1 is SNHLY and CDR2 FYNNEI. Deletion took 9 bases off V and 1 base off J, with a span of 22 bases between the germline ends. As concerns this clone: The antigen it recognizes is unknown. Nothing much larger sits one base from this clone, and base qualities are not available.

Each donor gave one peripheral blood draw, about 100 mL on average, collected into heparinised tubes. A BD FACSAria II was used to sort naive, central memory, regulatory and stem cell-like memory CD4+ T cells with a panel that included CD45RO, CCR7, CD25, CD127, CD95 and CD27. A purity above 95% was achieved for all sorted populations. PBMCs were separated immediately by Lymphoprep density gradient centrifugation and were stained directly, without being cultured. Samples were stained and sorted in pairs, with one healthy donor and one patient per experiment, so that batch effects were minimized. Sequencing used naive CD4+ T cells from blood. Reading the label with the study, this specimen's cell subset or site is: true naive CD4+ T cells. The origin of this receptor is a woman in her late teens or twenties in good health. The chain uses TRBV2 and TRBJ2-7; the D gene is not confidently resolved. CDR3 reads: CARASPPEYYSYEQYF. The DNA sequence follows: TGTGCCAGGGCAAGTCCCCCAGAATACTATTCCTACGAGCAGTACTTC.